This T cell receptor beta chain came from a study of beta chain features in type 1 diabetes. Study-wide context: Fewer than 140,000,000 sorted cells were examined across all samples. Regarding the study as a whole: The VDJ junctions of type 1 diabetes patients carried fewer insertions and more deletions. Shortening that was moderate but significant affected the TCRB CDR3s of Type 1 diabetes patients in all four CD4+ subsets. A potential influence of HLA type upon TCRB rearrangement remained unresolved herein.

What was sequenced were expressed TCRB transcripts, since all of the isolated RNA had been reverse transcribed. Profiling relied on immunoSEQ multiplex PCR, and the TCRdb table lists in-frame clones only, not all of them. Counted here are roughly 150,000 clones, about 63% occurring once; the ten biggest clones make up nearly 0.09%. The V and J ends lost 0 bases and 10 bases respectively, with 13 bases between them. The CDR3 length is 14 residues. CDR1 and CDR2 (germline): MGHRA, YSYEKL. A word on this clone: Its cognate antigen is unknown.

The sequenced sample consisted of naive CD4+ T cells from blood. The V and J genes are TRBV4-1 and TRBJ2-1; D is unresolved. The receptor was derived from a man younger than 45 with type 1 diabetes. As DNA, the CDR3 is TGCGCCAGCAGCCAAGATGAGACGGTTTCCGAGCAGTTCTTC. It translates to CASSQDETVSEQFF.